These 29 T cell receptor beta chains share one sample of origin, sequenced in a study of CXCR3-negative and CXCR3-positive naive CD8 T cells. Through 5' RACE with UMI labels, the TRB cDNA libraries were prepared. TCRdb re-analyzed the 5' RACE reads; it lists each CDR3 protein once, without DNA. The sample's table shows around 140,000 distinct CDR3 sequences. Material for sequencing was naive CXCR3- CD8+ T cells from blood. Subset denoted: CD45RO-CCR7+CD27+CD95- naive CD8+ T cells lacking CXCR3 (TNR3-). The receptors were gathered from a human donor in good health. Some clones in this sample may be carry-over from other donors' samples.

The genes are TRBV7-8 and TRBJ1-1; absent DNA, TCRdb's TRBD1 call cannot be checked. Per the germline V gene, CDR1 is SGHVS and CDR2 is FQNEAQ. This CDR3 has 16 amino acids. The CDR3 loop reads CASSSGTGWGNTEAFF.

The rearrangement joins TRBV7-8 to TRBJ2-7. The CDR3 has 15 amino acids. Germline V gene sequence: CDR1 SGHVS, CDR2 FQNEAQ. CDR3 protein: CASSFYLDINYEQYF.

The gene calls are TRBV29-1 and TRBJ2-1; TCRdb gives TRBD2 as the D gene, but with no DNA this cannot be confirmed. CDR3 size: 14 residues. Germline V CDR1 and CDR2: SQVTM, ANQGSEA. This chain's CDR3 is CSALTPSDRGEQFF.

The CDR3 protein is CASSSSRASGVMYPYEQYF. This chain links TRBV5-1 with TRBJ2-7; TCRdb outputs TRBD2, but without DNA this stays unchecked. The CDR3 sequence is 19 residues long. The germline V gene encodes CDR1 SGHRS and CDR2 YFSETQ.

The chain combines TRBV7-9 with TRBJ2-1; TCRdb reports TRBD1, a call that lacks DNA to check it against. Germline lookup yields CDR1 SEHNR and CDR2 FQNEAQ (reference sequence). The CDR3 contains 15 residues. The CDR3 spells CASSLAGGGHNEQFF.

This chain links TRBV29-1 with TRBJ2-1; the TCRdb call, TRBD2, lacks DNA for checking. CDR1 and CDR2 (germline): SQVTM, ANQGSEA. This CDR3 spans 14 amino acids. The CDR3 protein is CSVPWGVRHNEQFF.

V and J are TRBV5-1 and TRBJ2-1; TCRdb's D call, TRBD2, is unchecked because there is no DNA. This CDR3 comprises 16 residues. Germline V gene sequence: CDR1 SGHRS, CDR2 YFSETQ. CDR3 protein: CASSLSGTSAYNEQFF. Full variable domain (remainder filled in from reference TRBV5-1 and TRBJ2-1): KAGVTQTPRYLIKTRGQQVTLSCSPISGHRSVSWYQQTPGQGLQFLFEYFSETQRNKGNFPGRFSGRQFSNSRSEMNVSTLELGDSALYLCASSLSGTSAYNEQFFGPGTRLTVL.

The V call is TRBV5-1, the J call TRBJ2-1; lacking DNA, the TRBD1 call made by TCRdb goes unchecked. Germline V CDR1 and CDR2: SGHRS, YFSETQ. This CDR3 contains 18 residues. The CDR3 spells CASSLAPMGTGWKSEQFF.

V is TRBV21-1 and J is TRBJ2-4; TCRdb returns TRBD1, unconfirmable since there is no DNA. TRBV21-1 constitutes a pseudogene. This CDR3 has 14 amino acids. The CDR3 reads CASSFRDPKNIQYF.

CDR3 sequence: CASSQAFGAGANVLTF. The chain recombines TRBV5-1 with TRBJ2-6. This CDR3 has 16 amino acids. CDR1 and CDR2 from the germline V gene are SGHRS and YFSETQ.

The V gene is TRBV28, the J gene TRBJ2-7; lacking DNA, the TRBD1 call made by TCRdb goes unchecked. Germline CDR1 is MDHEN and CDR2 is SYDVKM. The CDR3 extends over 16 amino acids. The CDR3 reads CASSQYRGSLSYEQYF.

This CDR3 is CASSSGYTGELFF. The rearrangement uses TRBV13 and TRBJ2-2. This CDR3 region has 13 residues. Looked up from germline, CDR1 is PRHDT and CDR2 is FYEKMQ (reference sequence).

The J gene is TRBJ2-7, the V gene TRBV3-1; TCRdb designates TRBD2, a call that cannot be tested without DNA. CDR1 is LGHDT, CDR2 YNNKEL, per germline (reference sequence). The CDR3 contains 15 residues. CDR3 sequence reads: CASSDRTSGGNEQYF.

V usage is TRBV28 and J usage is TRBJ2-7; the D call of TRBD2 rests on TCRdb alone, since no DNA is present to check it. CDR3 length: 16 residues. The V gene's germline CDR1 is MDHEN and CDR2 SYDVKM. The CDR3 spells CASSPGVGGGSYEQYF.

The rearrangement uses TRBV28 and TRBJ2-2; the D call of TRBD1 rests on TCRdb alone, since no DNA is present to check it. This CDR3 has 17 residues. Per the germline V gene, CDR1 is MDHEN and CDR2 is SYDVKM. The CDR3 reads CASSLVEGTENTGELFF.

V and J are TRBV11-2 and TRBJ2-7; absent DNA, TCRdb's TRBD1 call cannot be checked. The CDR3 consists of 14 residues. CDR1 and CDR2 (germline): SGHAT, FQNNGV. CDR3 loop: CASSAGTGSYEQYF.

The chain's CDR3 is CASSLAGTSGEQYF. This rearrangement joins TRBV5-1 to TRBJ2-7; TCRdb selects TRBD2, and the lack of DNA leaves this call unchecked. Per germline, CDR1 SGHRS and CDR2 YFSETQ. The CDR3 spans 14 residues.

The chain combines TRBV19 with TRBJ2-3; checking the TCRdb D call of TRBD2 is not possible without DNA. The CDR3 contains 16 residues. From germline, CDR1 is LNHDA and CDR2 SQIVND (reference sequence). The CDR3 is CAIGASPGGHSDTQYF.

V and J are TRBV20-1 and TRBJ2-1; TCRdb gives TRBD2 as the D gene, but with no DNA this cannot be confirmed. The CDR3 covers 16 residues. The germline CDR1 and CDR2 sequences are DFQATT and SNEGSKA (reference sequence). CDR3 in amino acids: CSARTLAGGSYNEQFF.

The V and J genes are TRBV10-3 and TRBJ2-3; TCRdb calls TRBD2, which cannot be checked without DNA. This CDR3 is built from 14 residues. Germline lookup yields CDR1 ENHRY and CDR2 SYGVKD. This CDR3 reads CAISLAGDTDTQYF.

The chain couples TRBV25-1 to TRBJ1-2. This CDR3 comprises 14 residues. CDR1 and CDR2 (germline): MGHDK, SYGVNS. CDR3 loop: CASSGLGENYGYTF.

The gene calls are TRBV20-1 and TRBJ1-2; TCRdb proposes TRBD1, but this gene call is untestable without DNA. In germline, CDR1 is DFQATT, CDR2 SNEGSKA (reference sequence). CDR3 size: 13 residues. The CDR3: CSARDPTAQGYTF.

CDR3 sequence reads: CASSQEGQAPLWGEQFF. The chain uses TRBV14 and TRBJ2-1; the D call of TRBD1 rests on TCRdb alone, since no DNA is present to check it. The germline V gene encodes CDR1 SGHDN and CDR2 FVKESK. The CDR3 length is 17 residues. Full variable domain (rest looked up from reference TRBV14 and TRBJ2-1): EAGVTQFPSHSVIEKGQTVTLRCDPISGHDNLYWYRRVMGKEIKFLLHFVKESKQDESGMPNNRFLAERTGGTYSTLKVQPAELEDSGVYFCASSQEGQAPLWGEQFFGPGTRLTVL.

The chain employs TRBV4-2 and TRBJ2-7; the TRBD1 assignment by TCRdb is unverifiable without DNA. The germline gives CDR1 LGHNA, CDR2 YNFKEQ. CDR3 length: 14 amino acids. CDR3 protein: CASSEGTASAEQYF.

The chain is built from TRBV7-2 and TRBJ2-1. This CDR3 has 13 residues. Germline V gene sequence: CDR1 SGHTA, CDR2 FQGNSA. The CDR3 loop reads CASSLEVQNEQFF.

The CDR3 reads CASSPRQGKIYNEQFF. The chain joins TRBV28 to TRBJ2-1; TCRdb picks TRBD1, but there is no DNA to check that call. CDR1 MDHEN and CDR2 SYDVKM come from the germline V gene. The CDR3 runs 16 residues.

CDR3 sequence: CASSLNNYEQYF. The rearrangement uses TRBV7-6 and TRBJ2-7. Germline V gene data show CDR1 as SGHVS and CDR2 as FNYEAQ. The CDR3 is made up of 12 amino acids.

The rearrangement links TRBV10-3 to TRBJ2-7; TCRdb reports TRBD1, a call that lacks DNA to check it against. This CDR3 is 13 amino acids long. Germline CDR1 and CDR2: ENHRY and SYGVKD. CDR3 amino acids: CAISGRRDDEQYF.

The rearrangement uses TRBV6-1 and TRBJ2-2. CDR1 and CDR2 from the germline V gene are MNHNS and SASEGT. The CDR3 has 11 amino acids. The CDR3 protein is CASSITGELFF.